A single sample gave rise to the 30 T cell receptor beta chains below, sequenced in a study of T-cell reconstitution after alpha-beta-depleted transplantation in children. Unique molecular identifiers were incorporated into the prepared TCRbeta library. Using its own MiXCR run on the PCR reads, TCRdb lists one record per CDR3 protein. This table has about 460,000 distinct CDR3 sequences, about 10% appearing once. The specimen was PBMCs, collected before TCRalphabeta/CD19-depleted stem cell transplant. The receptors shown here come from a child under 10 years old with inherited bone marrow failure, due to receive a stem cell transplant.

This clonotype was seen ten or more times. The V call is TRBV28, the J call TRBJ1-2; weak D call: TRBD1 (6 bases). V lost 7 bases and J lost 7, with 16 bases in between. CDR1 MDHEN and CDR2 SYDVKM come from the germline V gene. The CDR3 extends over 13 amino acids. The CDR3 sequence is CASKLGTPPGYTF. For the CDR3, the DNA is TGTGCCAGCAAACTGGGGACACCCCCTGGCTACACCTTC.

This clonotype occurred a few times. The chain has TRBV12-3 or TRBV12-4 and TRBJ1-4, with TRBD1 as a possible D gene (6 bases). Trimming left V 3 bases short and J 7 bases short, with 12 bases between. There are 14 residues in the CDR3. The CDR3 region is CASSLYRAGEKLFF. CDR3 in DNA: TGTGCCAGCAGTTTGTACAGGGCGGGTGAAAAACTGTTTTTT.

This clonotype came up many times. The CDR3 nucleotides read TGTGCCAGCAGTTTATATCGGTTTAGGGACAGGGGAACCGAGCAGTACTTC. Encoded protein: CASSLYRFRDRGTEQYF. The chain employs TRBV27 and TRBJ2-7; TRBD1 matches 10 bases. The CDR3 has 17 amino acids. Per germline, CDR1 MNHEY and CDR2 SMNVEV (reference sequence). After removal of 1 base from V and 6 bases from J, the junction contained 12 bases not matched to a gene.

The CDR3 DNA is TGTGCCAGCAGCCCCGAGCCGAGCAAGTTGGCGGTCGGGGAGCTGTTTTTT. Its translation: CASSPEPSKLAVGELFF. The chain joins TRBV7-9 to TRBJ2-2; unclear D gene. The V end lost 5 bases, the J end lost 7 bases, and 23 bases lay between the germline ends. The CDR3 is 17 residues long. Germline CDR1 reads SEHNR; CDR2 reads FQNEAQ (reference sequence).

This clonotype appeared many times. The chain recombines TRBV27 with TRBJ2-1; a weak D match, TRBD2 (6 bases). The V gene lost 0 bases and the J gene lost 0 bases, with 15 bases spanning the gap. Germline V CDR1 and CDR2: MNHEY, SMNVEV (reference sequence). The CDR3 sequence is 18 residues long. This chain's CDR3 is CASSLSWGDQVSYNEQFF. As DNA, the CDR3 is TGTGCCAGCAGTTTATCGTGGGGGGATCAGGTCTCCTACAATGAGCAGTTCTTC.

This clonotype was seen repeatedly, ten times or more. The junction shows a germline mismatch at one end, possibly a read error. The chain combines TRBV12-3 or TRBV12-4 with TRBJ2-7; TRBD1 agrees at 10 bases. This CDR3 has 14 amino acids. The CDR3 loop reads CASSLGDRGHEQYF. For the CDR3, the DNA is TGCGCCAGCAGCTTGGGGGACAGGGGCCACGAGCAGTACTTC.

This clonotype has more than one count but fewer than ten. The V and J genes are TRBV5-6 and TRBJ2-1; D may correspond to TRBD1 or TRBD2 (5 bases each). The CDR3 covers 14 residues. Trimming removed 0 bases at V and 7 bases at J, with 11 bases between. Germline CDR1 and CDR2: SGHDT and YYEEEE. The CDR3 here is CASSLERRENEQFF. CDR3 sequence (DNA): TGTGCCAGCAGCTTGGAGCGCAGGGAGAATGAGCAGTTCTTC.

This sequence joins TRBV7-9 and TRBJ1-4; possibly TRBD1 for D (5 bases). Germline CDR1 reads SEHNR; CDR2 reads FQNEAQ (reference sequence). This CDR3 is 15 amino acids long. With 5 bases removed from V and 5 bases from J, the gap between germline ends came to 15 bases. In nucleotides, the CDR3 is TGTGCCAGCAGCCCACTTGGGGCGGGGAATGAAAAACTGTTTTTT. Protein sequence: CASSPLGAGNEKLFF.

The table lists this clonotype with many counts. This sequence joins TRBV30 and TRBJ2-1; D might be TRBD1 or TRBD2, each matching 5 bases. The CDR3 is made up of 16 amino acids. Per the germline V gene, CDR1 is GTSNPN and CDR2 is SVGIG (reference sequence). Trimming removed 0 bases from V and 12 bases from J, with 24 bases in between. CDR3 loop: CAWSVKAAGQDISQFF. The CDR3 region has the DNA TGTGCCTGGAGTGTAAAGGCTGCGGGTCAGGACATATCGCAGTTCTTC.

This clonotype has ten or more counts. V and J are TRBV20-1 and TRBJ1-5, with no clear D. The CDR3 spans 13 residues. Trimming pared 0 bases from V and 3 bases from J, leaving 6 bases between. Per the germline V gene, CDR1 is DFQATT and CDR2 is SNEGSKA (reference sequence). CDR3 bases: TGCAGTGCTAGAGATCTGATCAATCAGCCCCAGCATTTT. This encodes CSARDLINQPQHF.

This clonotype was seen at least ten times. The chain links TRBV27 to TRBJ2-7; 7 nucleotides agree with TRBD2. The CDR3 has 14 residues. V lost 3 bases and J lost 5; bases outside the gene matches: 7. Germline lookup yields CDR1 MNHEY and CDR2 SMNVEV (reference sequence). CDR3 sequence: CASSFPGRNNEQYF. The CDR3 DNA reads as TGTGCCAGCAGTTTTCCCGGGAGGAATAACGAGCAGTACTTC.

This clonotype has a count of ten or more. This chain connects TRBV20-1 to TRBJ2-1; 9 bases are shared with TRBD2. Germline V lookup: CDR1 DFQATT, CDR2 SNEGSKA (reference sequence). J was trimmed by 4 bases and V by 1 base; bases with no gene match: 5. This CDR3 has 15 residues. CDR3 sequence reads: CSARALTSGYNEQFF. The CDR3 bases are TGCAGTGCTAGAGCCCTGACTAGCGGATACAATGAGCAGTTCTTC.

This clonotype has more than one count but fewer than ten. The rearrangement joins TRBV6-5 to TRBJ1-1; 8 nucleotides match TRBD1. Per the germline V gene, CDR1 is MNHEY and CDR2 is SVGAGI. V dropped 2 bases and J dropped 7; count of bases not matched to a gene: 6. The CDR3 is made up of 14 amino acids. For the CDR3, the DNA is TGTGCCAGCAGTTACAATCAGGGGGCGAGTGAAGCTTTCTTT. Its protein is CASSYNQGASEAFF.

The rearrangement joins TRBV12-3 or TRBV12-4 to TRBJ2-1; no clear D gene. Trimming removed 5 bases at V and 10 bases at J, with 15 bases between. CDR3 length equals 13 residues. CDR3 nucleotide sequence: TGTGCCAGCAGTCCCCTAGGAGCACAGGAGCAGTTCTTC. It codes for CASSPLGAQEQFF.

There are many counts of this clonotype. V gene TRBV20-1 combines with J gene TRBJ1-2; D is unclear. This CDR3 is 15 amino acids long. Trimming took off 5 bases at V and 5 bases at J, with 21 bases between the two ends. CDR1 and CDR2 from the germline V gene are DFQATT and SNEGSKA (reference sequence). CDR3 DNA sequence: TGCAGTGCTCCTCAAGCCCGACCACGAGGTTATGGCTACACCTTC. As protein: CSAPQARPRGYGYTF.

This clonotype was counted many times. This chain links TRBV4-3 with TRBJ2-1, with D possibly TRBD2 on 6 matching bases. Germline assignment: CDR1 LGHNA and CDR2 YSLEER. Trimming took 0 bases from V and 3 from J, leaving 12 bases between them. The CDR3 has 16 residues. The CDR3 coding sequence is TGCGCCAGCAGCCAAGATGTACCTAGCGTCTACAATGAGCAGTTCTTC. It translates to CASSQDVPSVYNEQFF.

For this clonotype: A read error may explain this, as a much larger clone is one base away. This chain uses TRBV2 with TRBJ2-3; TRBD2 matches 7 bases. Germline V CDR1 and CDR2: SNHLY, FYNNEI. V was clipped by 7 bases and J by 5 bases; unmatched bases: 9. CDR3 length: 14 amino acids. The CDR3 bases are TGTGCCAGCAATGACCAGGGAGGGCAAGATACGCAGTATTTT. Protein: CASNDQGGQDTQYF.

This clonotype was seen repeatedly, ten times or more. V is TRBV4-3 and J is TRBJ2-7; D gene uncertain. V shed 0 bases and J shed 0 bases, with 15 bases lying between them. This CDR3 contains 17 residues. The germline gives CDR1 LGHNA, CDR2 YSLEER. The CDR3 coding sequence is TGCGCCAGCAGCCAAGATATCGGGCAGTCGAGCTCCTACGAGCAGTACTTC. Encoded protein: CASSQDIGQSSSYEQYF.

Turning to this clonotype: A read error may explain this, as a much larger clone is one base away. The gene calls are TRBV12-3 or TRBV12-4 and TRBJ2-1, with a weak D call TRBD1 (5 bases). The CDR3 extends over 15 amino acids. This CDR3 is CASSLGQIRGNEQIF. CDR3 DNA sequence: TGTGCCAGCAGTTTAGGGCAAATAAGGGGCAATGAGCAGATCTTC.

This clonotype was observed at least ten times. J is TRBJ2-1 and V is TRBV11-2; D ambiguous. V dropped 3 bases and J dropped 9 bases, with 12 bases sitting between them. The CDR3 loop spans 13 amino acids. Germline-derived CDR1 and CDR2 are SGHAT and FQNNGV. CDR3 coding DNA: TGTGCCAGCAGCTTCCCTCTCTGGGGTGAGCAGTTCTTC. Translated, it gives CASSFPLWGEQFF.

The table lists this clonotype with many counts. The chain has TRBV3-1 and TRBJ2-1; 8 bases line up with TRBD2. Germline assignment: CDR1 LGHDT and CDR2 YNNKEL (reference sequence). V shed 2 bases, J shed 5 bases, and the junction held 11 bases outside the gene matches. This CDR3 spans 17 amino acids. The chain's CDR3 is CASSQRPGLDLNNEQFF. The CDR3 DNA sequence: TGTGCCAGCAGCCAACGACCGGGACTAGACCTTAACAATGAGCAGTTCTTC.

The V gene is TRBV5-1, the J gene TRBJ2-1; the D gene is possibly TRBD1 (5 bases). V shed 6 bases and J shed 0 bases, with 10 bases lying between them. This CDR3 region has 14 residues. CDR1 and CDR2 from the germline V gene are SGHRS and YFSETQ. The CDR3 loop reads CASTGAGSYNEQFF. The CDR3 bases are TGCGCCAGCACTGGGGCAGGCTCCTACAATGAGCAGTTCTTC.

Turning to this clonotype: Being one base from a much bigger clone, this may be a read error. The chain links TRBV7-8 to TRBJ1-4, with D uncertain. CDR1 and CDR2 from the germline V gene are SGHVS and FQNEAQ. The CDR3 has 16 residues. The V and J ends lost 1 base and 2 bases respectively, with 11 bases between them. In DNA, the CDR3 is TGTGCCAGCAGCTTAGTTAGGAGCGGCACTAATGAAAAACTGTTTTTT. Its protein product is CASSLVRSGTNEKLFF.

The table lists this clonotype with many counts. One junction end does not reproduce the germline sequence, and a read error may be involved. The gene calls are TRBV3-1 and TRBJ2-3; perhaps TRBD1 as D (6 bases). Per germline, CDR1 LGHDT and CDR2 YNNKEL (reference sequence). This CDR3 has 14 residues. This CDR3 reads CASSPGHFTNTQYF. DNA for the CDR3: TGTGCCAGCAGCCCGGGACATTTCACAAATACGCAGTATTTT.

This clonotype was recorded at least ten times. The chain links TRBV6-2 or TRBV6-3 to TRBJ1-2, with D possibly TRBD1 on 5 matching bases. With 2 bases removed from V and 8 bases from J, the gap between germline ends came to 12 bases. The CDR3 is 13 residues long. In germline, CDR1 is MNHEY, CDR2 SVGEGT. The CDR3 bases are TGTGCCAGCAGTTACGTCGGGGCTCGAGGCTACACCTTC. Translation: CASSYVGARGYTF.

This clonotype has just a few counts. The gene calls are TRBV19 and TRBJ2-1; weak D call: TRBD1 (5 bases). The CDR3 length is 13 residues. The V gene's germline CDR1 is LNHDA and CDR2 SQIVND (reference sequence). Trimming shortened V by 9 bases and J by 2 bases, and 11 bases separated the two germline ends. The chain's CDR3 is CASSQTAYNEQFF. The DNA of the CDR3 is TGTGCCAGCTCCCAGACAGCCTACAATGAGCAGTTCTTC.

This clonotype was seen only a few times. The chain uses TRBV30 and TRBJ2-2, with D tentatively TRBD2 (6 bases). Trimming pared 3 bases from V and 5 bases from J, leaving 16 bases between. This CDR3 spans 15 amino acids. Germline values: CDR1 GTSNPN, CDR2 SVGIG (reference sequence). CDR3 region: CAWRRRGGRTGELFF. The DNA of the CDR3 is TGTGCCTGGAGGAGACGCGGAGGGAGGACCGGGGAGCTGTTTTTT.

This clonotype was recorded many times. V and J are TRBV11-2 and TRBJ2-3, with a possible D match to TRBD2 (6 bases). The CDR3 has 15 amino acids. The germline V and J ends were trimmed by 3 bases and 0 bases, with 10 bases remaining between them. Germline values: CDR1 SGHAT, CDR2 FQNNGV. This CDR3 reads CASSLGTASTDTQYF. The CDR3 DNA reads TGTGCCAGCAGCTTGGGGACTGCTAGCACAGATACGCAGTATTTT.

This clonotype was observed at least ten times. This chain connects TRBV7-9 to TRBJ1-6; D not resolved. The CDR3 loop spans 14 amino acids. V dropped 6 bases and J dropped 10 bases, with 16 bases sitting between them. From germline, CDR1 is SEHNR and CDR2 FQNEAQ (reference sequence). CDR3 amino acids: CASSLPADSSPLHF. The CDR3 nucleotides are TGTGCCAGCAGTCTTCCCGCGGACTCGTCACCCCTCCACTTT.

This clonotype has at least ten counts. The gene calls are TRBV12-3 or TRBV12-4 and TRBJ1-6; D gene uncertain. The CDR3 extends over 12 amino acids. V dropped 2 bases and J dropped 8 bases, with 4 bases sitting between them. CDR3 residues: CASSLRDSPLHF. The CDR3 region has the DNA TGTGCCAGCAGTTTACGGGATTCACCCCTCCACTTT.